The 17 T cell receptor beta chains listed next were all sequenced from one sample in a study of T cells in Graves' hyperthyroidism and ophthalmopathy. Amplified TCR beta CDR3 regions derived from RNA transcripts. An initial round of RT-PCR targeting the TCR CDR3 relied on the HTBI primer set. MiXCR, applied by TCRdb to the multiplex PCR reads, yields one record per CDR3 protein. The sample records around 420,000 distinct CDR3 sequences, 12% to 15% being singletons. The sequenced material came from blood. These receptors all come from a woman aged 18-30 years with Graves' hyperthyroidism.

This clonotype was observed at least ten times. The chain has TRBV5-1 and TRBJ2-1; TRBD2 agrees at 11 bases. This CDR3 has 15 residues. Germline values: CDR1 SGHRS, CDR2 YFSETQ. With V trimmed by 2 bases and J by 7 bases, 5 bases remained unmatched. CDR3: CASSLTSGSRNEQFF. CDR3 sequence (DNA): TGCGCCAGCAGCTTAACTAGCGGGAGTAGAAATGAGCAGTTCTTC. The entire variable domain, with the rest obtained from reference TRBV5-1 and TRBJ2-1, is as follows: KAGVTQTPRYLIKTRGQQVTLSCSPISGHRSVSWYQQTPGQGLQFLFEYFSETQRNKGNFPGRFSGRQFSNSRSEMNVSTLELGDSALYLCASSLTSGSRNEQFFGPGTRLTVL.

The genes are TRBV12-3 or TRBV12-4 and TRBJ1-6, with D perhaps matching TRBD1 (6 bases). This CDR3 region has 14 residues. V lost 5 bases, J lost 5 bases, and 10 bases lay in between. CDR3 loop: CASSRTVDNSPLHF. The CDR3 coding sequence is TGTGCCAGCAGTCGGACAGTAGATAATTCACCCCTCCACTTT.

This clonotype was observed many times. The chain uses TRBV3-1 and TRBJ2-4, with TRBD1 as a possible D gene (5 bases). The CDR3 has 19 amino acids. Trimming stripped 3 bases from V and 0 bases from J, with 21 bases between. Germline CDR1 reads LGHDT; CDR2 reads YNNKEL (reference sequence). CDR3 sequence: CASSHRVTGTQLAKNIQYF. The CDR3, as DNA: TGTGCCAGCAGCCATAGGGTTACAGGCACCCAACTAGCCAAAAACATTCAGTACTTC.

This chain joins TRBV19 and TRBJ2-1; 9 bases are shared with TRBD2. This CDR3 region has 19 residues. After removal of 5 bases from V and 4 bases from J, the junction contained 18 bases not matched to a gene. Germline V gene sequence: CDR1 LNHDA, CDR2 SQIVND (reference sequence). DNA of the CDR3: TGTGCCAGTAGTTGGGCTAGCGGGGACTTACGTGGCCATTACAATGAGCAGTTCTTC. Amino acids: CASSWASGDLRGHYNEQFF.

This clonotype appeared many times. V usage is TRBV30 and J usage is TRBJ1-1, with a possible D match to TRBD1 (6 bases). Germline values: CDR1 GTSNPN, CDR2 SVGIG (reference sequence). CDR3 length: 13 residues. V was pared by 0 bases and J by 11 bases, with 16 bases between. The CDR3 nucleotides are TGTGCCTGGAGTGTAACGGGGGGCCAGTCGGCTTTCTTT. This gives the protein CAWSVTGGQSAFF.

This chain uses TRBV9 with TRBJ2-5, with 10 bases fitting TRBD2. V was pared by 4 bases and J by 1 base, with 7 bases of the junction left unmatched. CDR3 length: 16 residues. Germline V CDR1 and CDR2: SGDLS, YYNGEE. The CDR3 here is CASSIGLAATQETQYF. The CDR3 DNA is TGTGCCAGCAGCATCGGACTAGCGGCAACCCAAGAGACCCAGTACTTC. The entire variable domain, with the rest obtained from reference TRBV9 and TRBJ2-5, is as follows: DSGVTQTPKHLITATGQRVTLRCSPRSGDLSVYWYQQSLDQGLQFLIQYYNGEERAKGNILERFSAQQFPDLHSELNLSSLELGDSALYFCASSIGLAATQETQYFGPGTRLLVL.

This clonotype was recorded at least ten times. This chain uses TRBV28 with TRBJ2-7; tentatively, D is TRBD1 (6 bases). In germline, CDR1 is MDHEN, CDR2 SYDVKM. V was pared by 6 bases and J by 2 bases, with 14 bases between. The length of the CDR3 is 14 residues. The CDR3, as DNA: TGTGCCAGCAGCGATGGACAGCAACCCTACGAGCAGTACTTC. It yields the protein CASSDGQQPYEQYF.

At least ten counts were recorded for this clonotype. The chain has TRBV7-9 and TRBJ2-7; TRBD2 aligns across 9 bases. Germline CDR1 reads SEHNR; CDR2 reads FQNEAQ (reference sequence). There are 14 residues in the CDR3. V lost 3 bases and J lost 4; bases outside the gene matches: 4. The CDR3 DNA follows: TGTGCCAGCAGCTTGAGCGGGAGGTTTTACGAGCAGTACTTC. Protein product: CASSLSGRFYEQYF.

The genes are TRBV3-1 and TRBJ2-2; 15 nucleotides agree with TRBD2. The CDR3 has 19 residues. V lost 3 bases to trimming and J lost 4 bases; unmatched junction nucleotides: 9. Germline V CDR1 and CDR2: LGHDT, YNNKEL (reference sequence). CDR3 protein: CASSQMEGLAGGPTGELFF. The CDR3 nucleotides read TGTGCCAGCAGCCAGATGGAAGGACTAGCGGGAGGGCCCACCGGGGAGCTGTTTTTT.

This clonotype was observed at least ten times. The V gene is TRBV28, the J gene TRBJ2-2, with 8 bases lining up with TRBD2. The CDR3 sequence is 16 residues long. CDR1 MDHEN and CDR2 SYDVKM come from the germline V gene. The V gene end was trimmed by 4 bases and the J gene end by 1 base; junction bases not matched to a gene: 5. CDR3 nucleotides: TGTGCCAGCAGTTCCCCGGGACTAGAGAACACCGGGGAGCTGTTTTTT. Translation gives CASSSPGLENTGELFF.

In its sample, this clonotype was seen a few times. The V call is TRBV3-1, the J call TRBJ1-1; no firm D call. Germline V CDR1 and CDR2: LGHDT, YNNKEL (reference sequence). Deletions cut 4 bases from V and 6 bases from J, with 9 bases between. The CDR3 length is 12 residues. The CDR3 DNA follows: TGTGCCAGCAGCCTAGGTTTGTCTGAAGCTTTCTTT. It is translated as CASSLGLSEAFF.

This clonotype turned up a few times. One base away lies a much larger clone, so this may be a sequencing read error. The chain uses TRBV20-1 and TRBJ2-1, with D maybe TRBD2 (5 bases). This CDR3 is 15 amino acids long. Germline CDR1 is DFQATT and CDR2 is SNEGSKA (reference sequence). V was trimmed by 1 base and J by 2 bases, leaving 12 bases between them. The CDR3 nucleotides are TGCAGTGCTAGAGGCCTTAGCGAAACCTACAATGAGCAGTTCTTC. Translating gives CSARGLSETYNEQFF.

This clonotype appeared many times. The chain combines TRBV12-3 or TRBV12-4 with TRBJ2-2; D uncertain. The CDR3 spans 12 residues. The V end was cut by 5 bases, the J end by 8 bases, with 9 bases between. CDR3 DNA sequence: TGTGCCAGCAGTCCGGTCGAGGGGGAGCTGTTTTTT. Translated, it gives CASSPVEGELFF.

This chain connects TRBV5-8 to TRBJ2-7; D is uncertain. V lost 0 bases to trimming and J lost 1 base, with 11 bases between them. CDR3 length: 15 residues. Germline V gives CDR1 SGHTS, CDR2 YDEGEE. The CDR3 reads CASSLVDVGSYEQYF. CDR3 DNA: TGTGCCAGCAGCTTGGTCGACGTTGGGTCCTACGAGCAGTACTTC.

Concerning this clonotype: With a much larger clone just one base away, this may be a read error. The V and J genes are TRBV20-1 and TRBJ1-1, with no clear D. Germline CDR1 and CDR2: DFQATT and SNEGSKA (reference sequence). Trimming stripped 3 bases from V and 0 bases from J, with 5 bases between. The CDR3 is 12 residues long. For the CDR3, the DNA is TGCAGTGCTAGTTTGCTGAACACTGAAGCTTTCTTT. It yields the protein CSASLLNTEAFF.

A few counts support this clonotype. A much larger clone differs by one base, so this may be a read error. CDR3 protein: CASSRGAGLHCGYTF. CDR3 DNA sequence: TGTGCCAGCAGCCGAGGAGCGGGGCTTCACTGTGGCTACACCTTC. V gene TRBV11-1 combines with J gene TRBJ1-2; tentative D call: TRBD1 (5 bases). Trimming removed 5 bases from V and 7 bases from J, with 20 bases in between. The CDR3 has 15 amino acids. CDR1 and CDR2 from the germline V gene are SGHAT and FQDESV (reference sequence).

V gene TRBV28 combines with J gene TRBJ1-5, with D possibly being TRBD1 (6 bases). The CDR3 totals 15 residues. Trimming shortened V by 2 bases and J by 7 bases, and 15 bases separated the two germline ends. Per the germline V gene, CDR1 is MDHEN and CDR2 is SYDVKM. Here the CDR3 reads CASSLGGAAFQPQHF. CDR3 in DNA: TGTGCCAGCAGTTTAGGGGGGGCAGCGTTCCAGCCCCAGCATTTT.